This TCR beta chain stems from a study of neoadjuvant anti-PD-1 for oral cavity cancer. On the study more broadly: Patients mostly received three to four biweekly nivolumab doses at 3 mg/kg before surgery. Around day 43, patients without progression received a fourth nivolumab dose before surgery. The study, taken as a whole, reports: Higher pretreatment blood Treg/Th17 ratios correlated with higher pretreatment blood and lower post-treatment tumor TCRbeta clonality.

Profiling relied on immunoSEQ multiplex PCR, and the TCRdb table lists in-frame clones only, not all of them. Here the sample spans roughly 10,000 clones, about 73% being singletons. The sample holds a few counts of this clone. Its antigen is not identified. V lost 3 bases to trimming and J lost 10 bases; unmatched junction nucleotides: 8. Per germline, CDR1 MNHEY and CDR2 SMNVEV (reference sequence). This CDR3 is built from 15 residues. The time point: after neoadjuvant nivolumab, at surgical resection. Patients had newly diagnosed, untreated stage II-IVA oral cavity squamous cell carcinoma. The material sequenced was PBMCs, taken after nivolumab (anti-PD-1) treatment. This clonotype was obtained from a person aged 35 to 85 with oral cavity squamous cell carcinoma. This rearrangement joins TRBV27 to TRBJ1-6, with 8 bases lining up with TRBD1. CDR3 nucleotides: TGTGCCAGCAGTTTTCTCGACAGGGGAGGATCACCCCTCCACTTT. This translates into CASSFLDRGGSPLHF.